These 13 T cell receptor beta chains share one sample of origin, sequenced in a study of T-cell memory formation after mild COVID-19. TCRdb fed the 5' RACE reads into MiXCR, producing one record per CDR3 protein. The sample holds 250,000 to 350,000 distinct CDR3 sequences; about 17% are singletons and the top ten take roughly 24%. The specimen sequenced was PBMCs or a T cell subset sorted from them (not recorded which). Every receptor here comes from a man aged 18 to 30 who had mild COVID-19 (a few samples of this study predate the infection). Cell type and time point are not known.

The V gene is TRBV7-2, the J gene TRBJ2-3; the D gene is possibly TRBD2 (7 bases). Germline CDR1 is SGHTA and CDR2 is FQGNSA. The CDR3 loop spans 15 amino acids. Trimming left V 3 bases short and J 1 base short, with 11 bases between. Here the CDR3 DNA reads TGTGCCAGCAGCTTTACGGGGGGCCGCACAGATACGCAGTATTTT. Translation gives CASSFTGGRTDTQYF.

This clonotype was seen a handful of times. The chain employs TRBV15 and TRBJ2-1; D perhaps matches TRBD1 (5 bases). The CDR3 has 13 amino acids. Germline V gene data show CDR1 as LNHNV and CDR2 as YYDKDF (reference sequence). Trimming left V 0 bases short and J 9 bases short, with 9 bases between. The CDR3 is CATSRDLQGEQFF. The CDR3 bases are TGTGCCACCAGCAGAGATCTTCAGGGTGAGCAGTTCTTC.

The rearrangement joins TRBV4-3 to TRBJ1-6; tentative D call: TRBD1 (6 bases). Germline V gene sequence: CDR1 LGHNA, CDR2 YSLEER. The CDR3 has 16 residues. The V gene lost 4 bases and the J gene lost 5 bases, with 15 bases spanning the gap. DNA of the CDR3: TGCGCCAGCAGCCGCCTTCCCCAGGGGAATAATTCACCCCTCCACTTT. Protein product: CASSRLPQGNNSPLHF.

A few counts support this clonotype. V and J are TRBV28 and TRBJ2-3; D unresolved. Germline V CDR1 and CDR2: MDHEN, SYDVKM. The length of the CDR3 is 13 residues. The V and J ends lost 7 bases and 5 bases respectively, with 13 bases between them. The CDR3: CASIKGTEDTQYF. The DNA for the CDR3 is TGTGCCAGCATAAAAGGAACGGAAGATACGCAGTATTTT. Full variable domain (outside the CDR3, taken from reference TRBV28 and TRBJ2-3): DVKVTQSSRYLVKRTGEKVFLECVQDMDHENMFWYRQDPGLGLRLIYFSYDVKMKEKGDIPEGYSVSREKKERFSLILESASTNQTSMYLCASIKGTEDTQYFGPGTRLTVL.

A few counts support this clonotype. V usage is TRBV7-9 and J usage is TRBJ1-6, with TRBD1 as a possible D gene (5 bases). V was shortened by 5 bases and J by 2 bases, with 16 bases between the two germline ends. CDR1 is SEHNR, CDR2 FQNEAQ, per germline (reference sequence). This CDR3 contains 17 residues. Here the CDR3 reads CASSPGGANAYNSPLHF. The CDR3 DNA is TGTGCCAGCAGCCCCGGAGGGGCCAACGCCTATAATTCACCCCTCCACTTT.

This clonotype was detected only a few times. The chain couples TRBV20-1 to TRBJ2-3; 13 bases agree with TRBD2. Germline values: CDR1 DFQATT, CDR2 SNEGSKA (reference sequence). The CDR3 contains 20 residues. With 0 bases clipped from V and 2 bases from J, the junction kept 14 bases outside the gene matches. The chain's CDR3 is CSARDLSGTSGGATTDTQYF. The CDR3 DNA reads TGCAGTGCTAGAGATTTGTCGGGCACTAGCGGGGGGGCTACCACAGATACGCAGTATTTT.

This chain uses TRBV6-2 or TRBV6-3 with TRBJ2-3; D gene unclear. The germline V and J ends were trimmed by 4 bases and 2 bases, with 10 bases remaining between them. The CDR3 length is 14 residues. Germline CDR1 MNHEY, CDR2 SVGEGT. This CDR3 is CASSSRRITDTQYF. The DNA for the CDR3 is TGTGCCAGCAGTTCCAGACGGATCACAGATACGCAGTATTTT.

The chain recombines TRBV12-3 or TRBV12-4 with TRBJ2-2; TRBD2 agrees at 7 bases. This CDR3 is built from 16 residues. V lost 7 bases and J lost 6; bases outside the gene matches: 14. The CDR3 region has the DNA TGTGCCAGCACCCTTAGGACTAGAGGCGGCGCCGGGGAGCTGTTTTTT. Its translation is CASTLRTRGGAGELFF.

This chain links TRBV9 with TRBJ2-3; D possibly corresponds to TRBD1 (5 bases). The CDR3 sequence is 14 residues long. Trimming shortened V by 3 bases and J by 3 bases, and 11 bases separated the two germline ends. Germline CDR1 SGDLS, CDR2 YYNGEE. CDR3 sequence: CASSAREATDTQYF. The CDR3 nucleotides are TGTGCCAGCAGCGCCAGGGAAGCGACAGATACGCAGTATTTT.

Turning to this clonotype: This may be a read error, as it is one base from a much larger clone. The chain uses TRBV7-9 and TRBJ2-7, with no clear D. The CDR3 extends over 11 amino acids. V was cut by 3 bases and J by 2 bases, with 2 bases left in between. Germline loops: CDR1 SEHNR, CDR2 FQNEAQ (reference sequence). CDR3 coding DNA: TGTGCCAGCAGCTTTACCTACGAGCAGTACTTC. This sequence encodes CASSFTYEQYF.

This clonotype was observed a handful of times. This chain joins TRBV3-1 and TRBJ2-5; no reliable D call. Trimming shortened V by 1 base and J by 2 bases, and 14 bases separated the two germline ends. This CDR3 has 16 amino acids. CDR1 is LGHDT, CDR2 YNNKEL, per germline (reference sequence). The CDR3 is CASSQVGQLGQETQYF. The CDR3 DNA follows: TGTGCCAGCAGCCAAGTCGGTCAGCTGGGTCAAGAGACCCAGTACTTC.

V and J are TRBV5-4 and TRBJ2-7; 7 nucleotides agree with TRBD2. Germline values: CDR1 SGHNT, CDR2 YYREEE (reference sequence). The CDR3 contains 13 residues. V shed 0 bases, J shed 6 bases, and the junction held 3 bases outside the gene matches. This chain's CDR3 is CASSLGGEGEQYV. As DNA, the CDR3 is TGTGCCAGCAGCTTGGGAGGGGAGGGCGAGCAGTACGTC.

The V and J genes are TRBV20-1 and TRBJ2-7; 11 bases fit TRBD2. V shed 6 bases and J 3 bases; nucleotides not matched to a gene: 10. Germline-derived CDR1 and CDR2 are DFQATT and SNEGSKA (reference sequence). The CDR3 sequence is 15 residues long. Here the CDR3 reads CSAGGPGLADYEQYF. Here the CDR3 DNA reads TGCAGTGCCGGCGGACCGGGACTAGCGGACTACGAGCAGTACTTC.